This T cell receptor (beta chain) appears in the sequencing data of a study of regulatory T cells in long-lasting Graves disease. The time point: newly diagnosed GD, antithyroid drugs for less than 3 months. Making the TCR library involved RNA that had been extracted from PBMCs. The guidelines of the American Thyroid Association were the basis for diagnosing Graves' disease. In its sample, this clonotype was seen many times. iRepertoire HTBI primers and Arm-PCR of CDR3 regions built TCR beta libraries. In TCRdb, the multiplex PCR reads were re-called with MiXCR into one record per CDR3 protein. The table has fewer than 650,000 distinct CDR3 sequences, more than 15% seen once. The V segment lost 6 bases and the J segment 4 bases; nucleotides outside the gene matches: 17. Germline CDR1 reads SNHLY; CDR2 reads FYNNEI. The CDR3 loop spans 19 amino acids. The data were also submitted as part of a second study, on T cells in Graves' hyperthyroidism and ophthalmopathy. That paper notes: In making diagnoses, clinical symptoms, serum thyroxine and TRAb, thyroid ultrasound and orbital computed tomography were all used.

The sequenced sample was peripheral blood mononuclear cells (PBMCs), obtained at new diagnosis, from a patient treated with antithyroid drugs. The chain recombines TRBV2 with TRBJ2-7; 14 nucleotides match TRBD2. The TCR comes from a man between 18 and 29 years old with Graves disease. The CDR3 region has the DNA TGTGCCAGCAGGGGTCAGAAGGGACTAGCGGGAGCCGGAGGATACGAGCAGTACTTC. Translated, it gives CASRGQKGLAGAGGYEQYF. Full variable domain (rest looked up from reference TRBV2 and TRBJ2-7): EPEVTQTPSHQVTQMGQEVILRCVPISNHLYFYWYRQILGQKVEFLVSFYNNEISEKSEIFDDQFSVERPDGSNFTLKIRSTKLEDSAMYFCASRGQKGLAGAGGYEQYFGPGTRLTVT.